These T cell receptor beta chains were read from a single sample in a study of T cells after yellow fever vaccination. TCRdb independently ran MiXCR on the 5' RACE reads; one entry per CDR3 protein. The table lists about 350,000 distinct CDR3 sequences, less than 9.5% of them singletons. The sample here was PBMCs, taken approximately 47 days after the first yellow fever vaccination. These receptors all stem from a man between 18 and 35 years old who received the YFV17D yellow fever vaccine. Both conserved end residues are part of each CDR3. D genes are given only for firm matches. Clone size is not always given. Where it is, it says once, few, many or a class for expanded clones.

TRBV18,-,TRBD2,TRBJ2-3,CASSPMAGGQDTQYF,TGTGCCAGCTCACCGATGGCGGGGGGTCAAGATACGCAGTATTTT
TRBV27,few,-,TRBJ2-2,CASSLLSGSLIVTGELFF,TGTGCCAGCAGTTTATTATCGGGCTCGCTAATTGTCACCGGGGAGCTGTTTTTT
TRBV5-1,few,TRBD1,TRBJ2-2,CASSSGTGGRTGELFF,TGCGCCAGCAGCTCCGGGACAGGGGGCCGGACCGGGGAGCTGTTTTTT
TRBV5-1,few,-,TRBJ1-2,CASSLGTGANYGYTF,TGCGCCAGCAGCTTGGGGACGGGAGCTAACTATGGCTACACCTTC
TRBV7-2,-,-,TRBJ1-1,CASSLVWGLNTEAFF,TGTGCCAGCAGCTTAGTGTGGGGGCTGAACACTGAAGCTTTCTTT
TRBV7-2,few,-,TRBJ2-5,CASSFDPRETQYF,TGTGCCAGCAGCTTCGACCCCAGGGAGACCCAGTACTTC
TRBV7-6,-,-,TRBJ2-3,CASSLGPRGGTDTQYF,TGTGCCAGCAGCTTAGGCCCTCGGGGAGGCACAGATACGCAGTATTTT
TRBV4-2,-,-,TRBJ2-1,CASSPSGPYNEQFF,TGTGCCAGCAGCCCATCAGGGCCCTACAATGAGCAGTTCTTC
TRBV7-9,-,-,TRBJ1-1,CASSSGELRTEAFF,TGTGCCAGCAGCTCCGGTGAGCTGAGGACTGAAGCTTTCTTT
TRBV29-1,few,-,TRBJ1-2,CSVGTVTYGYTF,TGCAGCGTTGGCACAGTCACCTATGGCTACACCTTC
TRBV7-2,once,-,TRBJ2-2,CASSPYSGELFF,TGTGCCAGCAGCCCTTACTCCGGGGAGCTGTTTTTT
TRBV4-1,few,-,TRBJ1-2,CASSQVSGANYGYTF,TGCGCCAGCAGCCAAGTGTCAGGGGCGAACTATGGCTACACCTTC
TRBV5-4,few,-,TRBJ2-6,CASRAGPGANVLTF,TGTGCCAGCAGGGCAGGGCCCGGGGCCAACGTCCTGACTTTC
TRBV10-3,few,TRBD1,TRBJ1-2,CAVGQGDGYTF,TGTGCCGTGGGACAGGGGGACGGCTACACCTTC
TRBV9,-,TRBD1,TRBJ2-2,CASSLGQGAGGELFF,TGTGCCAGCAGCCTAGGACAGGGGGCTGGCGGGGAGCTGTTTTTT
TRBV5-4,few,TRBD2,TRBJ2-3,CASSLAQRGSTDTQYF,TGTGCCAGCAGCTTGGCTCAGCGGGGGAGCACAGATACGCAGTATTTT
TRBV5-1,-,-,TRBJ2-7,CASSLKGGTEVYEQYF,TGCGCCAGCAGCTTAAAGGGCGGGACAGAAGTCTACGAGCAGTACTTC
TRBV6-5,few,-,TRBJ1-1,CASSYKGLVTEAFF,TGTGCCAGCAGTTACAAGGGTTTGGTCACTGAAGCTTTCTTT
TRBV18,many,-,TRBJ1-1,CASSPTGRDTEAFF,TGTGCCAGCTCACCAACCGGTAGGGACACTGAAGCTTTCTTT
TRBV28,-,TRBD1,TRBJ2-5,CASRATGEETQYF,TGTGCCAGCAGGGCGACAGGGGAAGAGACCCAGTACTTC
TRBV7-9,-,TRBD2,TRBJ2-7,CASRPRRGSSYEQYF,TGTGCCAGCAGACCCCGGCGGGGGAGCTCCTACGAGCAGTACTTC
TRBV29-1,-,TRBD2,TRBJ2-3,CSVEGASGGASDTQYF,TGCAGCGTTGAAGGCGCTAGCGGGGGGGCATCAGATACGCAGTATTTT
TRBV20-1,-,TRBD1,TRBJ1-6,CSAPNPAGGVNSPLHF,TGCAGTGCTCCGAACCCCGCAGGGGGCGTTAATTCACCCCTCCACTTT
TRBV15,many,-,TRBJ1-2,CATSTAENYGYTF,TGTGCCACCAGCACCGCCGAGAACTATGGCTACACCTTC
TRBV12-3/TRBV12-4,few,TRBD1,TRBJ2-5,CASSTSAGGRETQYF,TGTGCCAGCAGCACCTCGGCAGGGGGCAGGGAGACCCAGTACTTC
TRBV20-1,few,-,TRBJ1-1,CSAWPSTVNTEAFF,TGCAGTGCTTGGCCCTCGACAGTGAACACTGAAGCTTTCTTT
TRBV20-1,-,-,TRBJ2-1,CRPDLLSSYNEQFF,TGCAGACCCGATTTGTTAAGCTCCTACAATGAGCAGTTCTTC
TRBV11-2,few,TRBD2,TRBJ2-3,CASSEPGLDTDTQYF,TGTGCCAGCAGCGAGCCGGGACTAGATACAGATACGCAGTATTTT
TRBV7-9,few,TRBD1,TRBJ1-2,CASSFQGEPGYTF,TGTGCCAGCAGCTTCCAGGGGGAGCCTGGCTACACCTTC
TRBV12-3/TRBV12-4,-,-,TRBJ2-5,CASSPRSYQETQYF,TGTGCCAGCAGTCCTCGCTCCTACCAAGAGACCCAGTACTTC
TRBV7-8,-,-,TRBJ2-1,CASSTQGSSYNEQFF,TGTGCCAGCAGCACACAAGGAAGCTCCTACAATGAGCAGTTCTTC
TRBV12-3/TRBV12-4,few,-,TRBJ2-3,CASSLMRGTDTQYF,TGTGCCAGCAGTTTGATGCGGGGCACAGATACGCAGTATTTT
TRBV6-2/TRBV6-3,few,-,TRBJ1-5,CASSHRDGGQPQHF,TGTGCCAGCAGCCACCGCGACGGGGGTCAGCCCCAGCATTTT
TRBV5-1,-,TRBD2,TRBJ2-1,CASSLSETSGTQFF,TGCGCCAGCAGCTTGAGTGAGACGAGCGGGACGCAGTTCTTC
TRBV9,-,-,TRBJ2-4,CASSVEGGAGNIQYF,TGTGCCAGCAGCGTAGAGGGGGGGGCTGGCAACATTCAGTACTTC
TRBV7-2,many,-,TRBJ2-2,CASSLTGNTGELFF,TGTGCCAGCAGCTTGACAGGGAACACCGGGGAGCTGTTTTTT
TRBV7-2,few,-,TRBJ1-4,CASSLFSDPQNYEKLFF,TGTGCCAGCAGCTTATTTTCGGACCCCCAAAATTATGAAAAACTGTTTTTT
TRBV3-1,few,-,TRBJ2-1,CASSQTLGNEQFF,TGTGCCAGCAGCCAAACCCTAGGGAATGAGCAGTTCTTC
TRBV20-1,-,-,TRBJ2-3,CCALGYDPLSTDTQYF,TGCTGTGCTCTAGGTTACGATCCCTTAAGCACAGATACGCAGTATTTT
TRBV5-1,few,-,TRBJ2-5,CASRGTHPSRTQYF,TGCGCCAGCAGGGGGACTCACCCATCCAGGACCCAGTACTTC
TRBV10-3,-,-,TRBJ2-3,CAISAGEAGGPDTQYF,TGTGCCATCAGTGCGGGGGAGGCAGGGGGTCCAGATACGCAGTATTTT
TRBV5-1,-,TRBD1,TRBJ1-2,CASSPSTGGIYGYTF,TGCGCCAGCAGCCCGTCGACAGGGGGGATTTATGGCTACACCTTC
TRBV20-1,few,TRBD2,TRBJ2-1,CSTGGGLNEQFF,TGCTCCACAGGCGGGGGACTCAATGAGCAGTTCTTC